The 9 T cell receptor beta chains below come from one sample, sequenced in a study of regulatory T cells in long-lasting Graves disease. The time point: newly diagnosed GD, antithyroid drugs for less than 3 months. Making the TCR library involved RNA that had been extracted from PBMCs. The authors built TCR beta libraries using iRepertoire HTBI primers and Arm-PCR of CDR3 regions. MiXCR, applied by TCRdb to the multiplex PCR reads, yields one record per CDR3 protein. Counted here are about 620,000 distinct CDR3 sequences, about 15% occurring once; the ten biggest clones make up 15% to 20%. The sample was also linked to a second study, of T cells in Graves' hyperthyroidism and ophthalmopathy.

This sample comprised peripheral blood mononuclear cells (PBMCs), obtained at new diagnosis, from a patient treated with antithyroid drugs. These receptors originate from a young woman with Graves disease.

This clonotype was counted many times. This chain links TRBV5-1 with TRBJ2-7, with 8 bases lining up with TRBD2. The V gene end was trimmed by 2 bases and the J gene end by 0 bases; junction bases not matched to a gene: 1. CDR1 is SGHRS, CDR2 YFSETQ, per germline. This CDR3 has 14 amino acids. The CDR3, as DNA: TGCGCCAGCAGCTTACGGGAGGGCTCCTACGAGCAGTACTTC. As protein: CASSLREGSYEQYF.

V is TRBV7-9 and J is TRBJ2-6, with a weak D call TRBD2 (5 bases). This CDR3 has 17 residues. V was pared by 3 bases and J by 0 bases, with 12 bases between. Looked up from germline, CDR1 is SEHNR and CDR2 is FQNEAQ (reference sequence). The CDR3 reads CASSFLAIHSGANVLTF. The CDR3 DNA reads TGTGCCAGCAGCTTCTTAGCGATCCACTCTGGGGCCAACGTCCTGACTTTC.

The chain is built from TRBV25-1 and TRBJ2-1; 13 bases map to TRBD2. Germline-derived CDR1 and CDR2 are MGHDK and SYGVNS. The CDR3 is 15 amino acids. With V trimmed by 3 bases and J by 8 bases, 4 bases remained unmatched. Written as DNA, the CDR3 is TGTGCCAGCAGTGATACTAGCGGGAGGGATGATGAGCAGTTCTTC. Its protein is CASSDTSGRDDEQFF.

This chain connects TRBV20-1 to TRBJ2-7; 10 positions match TRBD2. Trimming took 1 base from V and 2 from J; bases not matched to a gene: 5. The CDR3 length is 15 residues. Germline V gene data show CDR1 as DFQATT and CDR2 as SNEGSKA (reference sequence). CDR3 sequence: CSARAGTSATYEQYF. The CDR3 coding sequence is TGCAGTGCTAGAGCTGGGACTAGCGCCACCTACGAGCAGTACTTC.

The chain uses TRBV7-9 and TRBJ1-4, with D hard to call. This CDR3 is built from 16 residues. Germline V gene lookup returns CDR1 SEHNR and CDR2 FQNEAQ (reference sequence). Trimming pared 1 base from V and 0 bases from J, leaving 9 bases between. For the CDR3, the DNA is TGTGCCAGCAGCTTAGATAGGGTTGCAACTAATGAAAAACTGTTTTTT. Its translation: CASSLDRVATNEKLFF.

V gene TRBV3-1 combines with J gene TRBJ1-5; 11 positions match TRBD1. This CDR3 is built from 19 residues. V lost 4 bases to trimming and J lost 2 bases; unmatched junction nucleotides: 13. From germline, CDR1 is LGHDT and CDR2 YNNKEL (reference sequence). CDR3: CASSRGTGGSLGGNQPQHF. The CDR3 DNA reads TGTGCCAGCAGCCGAGGGACAGGGGGTTCCTTGGGTGGCAATCAGCCCCAGCATTTT.

V is TRBV5-4 and J is TRBJ1-2; D is unresolved. This CDR3 is 13 amino acids long. Deletions cut 4 bases from V and 5 bases from J, with 12 bases between. Germline V gene lookup returns CDR1 SGHNT and CDR2 YYREEE (reference sequence). CDR3 bases: TGTGCCAGCAGCGCCCCGGGAGCTTATGGCTACACCTTC. This translates into CASSAPGAYGYTF.

There are many counts of this clonotype. The V gene is TRBV28, the J gene TRBJ2-1; 7 bases are a match to TRBD1. Germline values: CDR1 MDHEN, CDR2 SYDVKM. The CDR3 is made up of 17 amino acids. J gave up 5 bases and V 1 base, and 11 bases lay outside the gene matches. DNA for the CDR3: TGTGCCAGCAGTTTATCCCTATACAGGGGCAAAAACAATGAGCAGTTCTTC. Its translation: CASSLSLYRGKNNEQFF.

This clonotype has at least ten counts. This chain joins TRBV28 and TRBJ2-7; D is unresolved. The V gene's germline CDR1 is MDHEN and CDR2 SYDVKM. V dropped 6 bases and J dropped 7 bases, with 22 bases sitting between them. This CDR3 region has 15 residues. CDR3 DNA: TGTGCCAGCAGCACCCGAAGGAAGTTTAGGCAAGAGCAGTACTTC. Amino acids: CASSTRRKFRQEQYF.